Given below is one TCR beta chain in context. The investigators amplified TCR beta CDR3 regions from RNA transcripts. In the first-round RT-PCR of the TCR CDR3, the HTBI primer set was used. TCRdb re-derived calls from the multiplex PCR reads in MiXCR, one entry per CDR3 protein. The top ten hold approximately 14% of the sample, which has around 420,000 distinct CDR3 sequences, 15% to 17% seen once. The data derive from a study of T cells in Graves' hyperthyroidism and ophthalmopathy. At the level of the study: Sampling of peripheral blood happened at initial diagnosis, prior to any treatment.

PBMCs were collected from an approximately 9 ml volume of fresh peripheral blood. Trimming removed 2 bases from V and 6 bases from J, with 25 bases in between. CDR3 length: 19 amino acids. In germline, CDR1 is MNHEY, CDR2 SMNVEV (reference sequence). This chain links TRBV27 with TRBJ2-2; D may match TRBD1 or TRBD2 (8 bases each). The sequence was obtained from a woman younger than 35 with Graves' hyperthyroidism. The sample was blood. The chain's CDR3 is CASSLPRGRASGSAGELFF. DNA for the CDR3: TGTGCCAGCAGTTTACCCAGGGGGCGGGCTAGCGGGTCGGCCGGGGAGCTGTTTTTT.